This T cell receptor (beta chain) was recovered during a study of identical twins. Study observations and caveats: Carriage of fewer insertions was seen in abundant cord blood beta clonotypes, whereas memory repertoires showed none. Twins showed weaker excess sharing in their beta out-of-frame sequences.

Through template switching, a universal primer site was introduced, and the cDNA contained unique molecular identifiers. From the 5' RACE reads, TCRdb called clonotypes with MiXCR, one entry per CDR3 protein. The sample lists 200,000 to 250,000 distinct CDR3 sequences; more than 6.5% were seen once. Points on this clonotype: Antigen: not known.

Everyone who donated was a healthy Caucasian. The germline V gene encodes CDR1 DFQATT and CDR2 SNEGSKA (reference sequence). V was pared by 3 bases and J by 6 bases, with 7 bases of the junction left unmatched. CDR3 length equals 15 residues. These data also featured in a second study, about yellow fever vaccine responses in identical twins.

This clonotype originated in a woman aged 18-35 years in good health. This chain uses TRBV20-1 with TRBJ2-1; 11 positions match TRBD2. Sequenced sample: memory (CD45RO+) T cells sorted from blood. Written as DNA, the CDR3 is TGCAGTGCTAGTTGGCCTAGCGGGGGGTTCAATGAGCAGTTCTTC. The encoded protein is CSASWPSGGFNEQFF.